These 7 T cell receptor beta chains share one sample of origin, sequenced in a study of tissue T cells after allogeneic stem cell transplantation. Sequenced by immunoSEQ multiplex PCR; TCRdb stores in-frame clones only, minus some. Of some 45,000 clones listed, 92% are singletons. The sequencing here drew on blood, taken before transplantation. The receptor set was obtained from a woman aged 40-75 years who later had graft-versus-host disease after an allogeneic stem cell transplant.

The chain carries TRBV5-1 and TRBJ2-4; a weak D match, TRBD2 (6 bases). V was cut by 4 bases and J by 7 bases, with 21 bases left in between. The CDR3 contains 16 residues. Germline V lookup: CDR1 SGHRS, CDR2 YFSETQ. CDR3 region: CASSLGFRGTGNIQYF. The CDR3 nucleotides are TGCGCCAGCAGCCTCGGGTTCCGGGGGACCGGGAACATTCAGTACTTC.

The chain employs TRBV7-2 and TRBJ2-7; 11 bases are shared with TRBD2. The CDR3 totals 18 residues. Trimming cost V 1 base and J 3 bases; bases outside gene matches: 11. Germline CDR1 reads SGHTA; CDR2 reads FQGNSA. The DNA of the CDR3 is TGTGCCAGCAGCTTAGTCCTAGCGGGAGGCGGGGGGAGCTACGAGCAGTACTTC. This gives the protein CASSLVLAGGGGSYEQYF.

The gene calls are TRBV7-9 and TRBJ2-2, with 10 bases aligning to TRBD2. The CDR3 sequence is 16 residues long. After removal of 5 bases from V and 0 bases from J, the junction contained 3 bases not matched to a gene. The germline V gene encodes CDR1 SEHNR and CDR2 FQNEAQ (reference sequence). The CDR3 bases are TGTGCCAGCAGCCGACTAGCGGGTTCGAACACCGGGGAGCTGTTTTTT. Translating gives CASSRLAGSNTGELFF.

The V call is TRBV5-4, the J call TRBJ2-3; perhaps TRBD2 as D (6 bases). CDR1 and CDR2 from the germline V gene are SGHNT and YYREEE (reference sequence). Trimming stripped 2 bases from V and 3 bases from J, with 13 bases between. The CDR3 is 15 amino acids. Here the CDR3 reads CASSLTSGVTDTQYF. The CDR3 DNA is TGTGCCAGCAGCTTAACTTCGGGAGTGACAGATACGCAGTATTTT.

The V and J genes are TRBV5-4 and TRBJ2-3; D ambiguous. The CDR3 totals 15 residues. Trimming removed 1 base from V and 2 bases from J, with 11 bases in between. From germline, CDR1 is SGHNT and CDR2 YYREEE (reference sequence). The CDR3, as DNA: TGTGCCAGCAGCTTGTTAGGCGGTTACACAGATACGCAGTATTTT. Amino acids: CASSLLGGYTDTQYF.

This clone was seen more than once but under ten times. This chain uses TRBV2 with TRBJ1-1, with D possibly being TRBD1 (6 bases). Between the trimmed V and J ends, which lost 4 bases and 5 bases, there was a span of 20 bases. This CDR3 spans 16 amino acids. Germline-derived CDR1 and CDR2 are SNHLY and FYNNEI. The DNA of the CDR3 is TGTGCCAGCAGTGTTATCGCACAGGGCTTAAAAACTGAAGCTTTCTTT. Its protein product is CASSVIAQGLKTEAFF.

The CDR3 sequence: CASSQAGQSYGYTF. In DNA form, the CDR3 reads TGCGCCAGCAGCCAAGCGGGGCAGAGCTATGGCTACACCTTC. V usage is TRBV4-3 and J usage is TRBJ1-2; TRBD1 might be the D (5 bases). This CDR3 has 14 amino acids. V gave up 1 base and J gave up 4 bases, with 10 bases separating them. Germline V CDR1 and CDR2: LGHNA, YSLEER.